Included here is one TCR beta chain sequence, with context. The data were produced by immunoSEQ multiplex PCR, yet TCRdb's version contains in-frame clones alone and is incomplete. The sample includes some 200,000 clones, approximately 85% of them seen just once. The data belong to a study of blood T cell repertoires in COVID-19. The overall study: In each case, the material was cDNA or gDNA derived from T cells, B-cell-depleted T cells, or PBMCs.

Trimming took 0 bases from V and 3 from J, leaving 5 bases between them. The germline V gene has CDR1 SGHAT and CDR2 FQNNGV. CDR3 length: 13 amino acids. The specimen sequenced was peripheral blood. The V and J genes are TRBV11-2 and TRBJ1-2, with no clear D. The TCR originated in a woman in her sixties with acute or convalescent COVID-19. CDR3 in DNA: TGTGCCAGCAGCTTAGAATCCTACTATGGCTACACCTTC. Its translation is CASSLESYYGYTF.